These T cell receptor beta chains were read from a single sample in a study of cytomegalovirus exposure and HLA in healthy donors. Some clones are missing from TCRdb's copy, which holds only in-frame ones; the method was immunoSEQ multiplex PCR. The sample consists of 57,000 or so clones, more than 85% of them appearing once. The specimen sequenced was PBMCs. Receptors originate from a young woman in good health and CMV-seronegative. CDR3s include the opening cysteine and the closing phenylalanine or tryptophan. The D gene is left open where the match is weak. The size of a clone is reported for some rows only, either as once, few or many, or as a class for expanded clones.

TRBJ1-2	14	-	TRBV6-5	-	TGTGCCAGCAGGAGAGATACAGGGAACTATGGCTACACCTTC	CASRRDTGNYGYTF
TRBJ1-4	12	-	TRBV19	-	TGTGCCAGTAGTACCCGGACAGAGAAACTGTTTTTT	CASSTRTEKLFF
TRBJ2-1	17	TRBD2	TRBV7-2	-	TGTGCCAGCAGCTTAGTGTCTGGAGCGGGAGCGGGGAATGAGCAGTTCTTC	CASSLVSGAGAGNEQFF
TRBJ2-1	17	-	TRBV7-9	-	TGTGCCAGCAGCTCTCTAGGCGGATCGGCCTCCTACAATGAGCAGTTCTTC	CASSSLGGSASYNEQFF
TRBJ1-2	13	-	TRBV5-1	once	TGCGCCAGCAGCCTCGGCGAGGCCTATGGCTACACCTTC	CASSLGEAYGYTF
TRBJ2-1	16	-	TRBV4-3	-	TGCGCCAGCAGCCTACGAACGGCGGGGAAGAACAATGAGCAGTTCTTC	CASSLRTAGKNNEQFF
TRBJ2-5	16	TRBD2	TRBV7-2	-	TGTGCCAGCAGCCTAGACCTAGCGGGAGGCCAAGAGACCCAGTACTTC	CASSLDLAGGQETQYF
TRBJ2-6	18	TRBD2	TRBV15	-	TGTGCCACCAGCAGAGACGGGGAGGGGAGGTCTGGGGCCAACGTCCTGACTTTC	CATSRDGEGRSGANVLTF
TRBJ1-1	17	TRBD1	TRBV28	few	TGTGCCAGCAGTTTTCTCCCGGGACAGGAATTCGGCACTGAAGCTTTCTTT	CASSFLPGQEFGTEAFF
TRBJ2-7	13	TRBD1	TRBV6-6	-	TGTGCCAGCAGCACCGGGACAGTACTCGAGCAGTACTTC	CASSTGTVLEQYF
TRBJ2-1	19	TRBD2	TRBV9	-	TGTGCCAGCAGCGTACTCCGCCCTAGCGGGAGCTTCTCCTACAATGAGCAGTTCTTC	CASSVLRPSGSFSYNEQFF
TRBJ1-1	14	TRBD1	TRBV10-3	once	TGTGCCATCAGCCCGGGACAGGGAAGGACTGAAGCTTTCTTT	CAISPGQGRTEAFF
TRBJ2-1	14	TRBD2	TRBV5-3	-	TGTGCCAGAAGCTTGTCTAGCGGACACGATGAGCAGTTCTTC	CARSLSSGHDEQFF
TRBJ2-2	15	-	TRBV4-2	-	TGTGCCAGCAGCCAAGATTGGACTATAACCGGGGAGCTGTTTTTT	CASSQDWTITGELFF
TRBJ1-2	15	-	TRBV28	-	TGTGCCAGCAGGTACCCCGGGACTGCAGCGGATGGCTACACCTTC	CASRYPGTAADGYTF
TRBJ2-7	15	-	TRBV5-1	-	TGCGCCAGCAGCTTCGAACCAGGACTCTACTACGAGCAGTACTTC	CASSFEPGLYYEQYF
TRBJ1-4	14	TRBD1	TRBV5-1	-	TGCGCCAGCAGCTTGTCAGGGGGAACTGAAAAACTGTTTTTT	CASSLSGGTEKLFF
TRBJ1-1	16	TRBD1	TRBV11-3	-	TGTGCCAGCAGCCCCGGGACAGGGTACGGGAACACTGAAGCTTTCTTT	CASSPGTGYGNTEAFF
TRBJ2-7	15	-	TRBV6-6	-	TGTGCCAGCAGTTCCTCGTCGACAGTAGTCTACGAGCAGTACTTC	CASSSSSTVVYEQYF
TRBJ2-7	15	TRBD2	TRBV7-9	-	TGTGCCAGCAGCTTGATTAGCGGGACCTCCTACGAGCAGTACTTC	CASSLISGTSYEQYF
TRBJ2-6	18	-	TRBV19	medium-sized	TGTGCCAGTAGTATAGTCCTAGGAGGCAGCTCTGGGGCCAACGTCCTGACTTTC	CASSIVLGGSSGANVLTF
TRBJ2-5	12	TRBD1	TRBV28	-	TGTGCCAGCACCGTGAGGGGGCAGACCCAGTACTTC	CASTVRGQTQYF
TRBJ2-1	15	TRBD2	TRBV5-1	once	TGCGCCAGCAGCTCACCGGGACTAGCCCACAATGAGCAGTTCTTC	CASSSPGLAHNEQFF
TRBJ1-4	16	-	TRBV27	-	TGTGCCAGCAGTTTCGGGGGGGGGCTATCTAATGAAAAACTGTTTTTT	CASSFGGGLSNEKLFF
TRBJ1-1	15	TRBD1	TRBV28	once	TGTGCCAGCAGGGAAGGGACAGAGATGAACGCTGAAGCTTTCTTT	CASREGTEMNAEAFF
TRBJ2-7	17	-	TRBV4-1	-	TGCGCCAGCAGTCTTTTCCCCGCGACTACCAGCTCCTACGAGCAGTACTTC	CASSLFPATTSSYEQYF
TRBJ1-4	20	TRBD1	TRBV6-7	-	TGTGCCAGCAGCCCCCTGTGGGGACAGGAGGGATTGGCAACTAATGAAAAACTGTTTTTT	CASSPLWGQEGLATNEKLFF
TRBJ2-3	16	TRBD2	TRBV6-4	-	TGTGCCAGCAGTCCTGGACTAGCGGGAGGTCCAGATACGCAGTATTTT	CASSPGLAGGPDTQYF
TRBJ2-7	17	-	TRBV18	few	TGTGCCAGCTCACCGATGCCTCGGGGGGGACAGGGATCCGAGCAGTACTTC	CASSPMPRGGQGSEQYF
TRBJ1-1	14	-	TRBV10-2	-	TGCGCCAGCAGTGAGTCCGCGGGGGGGGATGAAGCTTTCTTT	CASSESAGGDEAFF
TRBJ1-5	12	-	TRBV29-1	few	TGCAGCGGAGGAGGATTCAATCAGCCCCAGCATTTT	CSGGGFNQPQHF
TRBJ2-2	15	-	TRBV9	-	TGTGCCAGCAGCTCAGGGGGGATCAACACCGGGGAGCTGTTTTTT	CASSSGGINTGELFF
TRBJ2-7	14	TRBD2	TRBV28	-	TGTGCCAGCAGTTTTCTTGGCGGGAGCTACGAGCAGTACTTC	CASSFLGGSYEQYF
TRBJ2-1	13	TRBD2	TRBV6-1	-	TGTGCCAGCAGTGAGCATGGTAGCGGGGTGAAGTTCTTC	CASSEHGSGVKFF
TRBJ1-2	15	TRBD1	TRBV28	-	TGTGCCAGCAGTTTCTTGACAGGGGGGAACTATGGCTACACCTTC	CASSFLTGGNYGYTF
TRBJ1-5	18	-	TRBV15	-	TGTGCCACCAGCAGAGATTATTTCCGTACTCCGATCAATCAGCCCCAGCATTTT	CATSRDYFRTPINQPQHF
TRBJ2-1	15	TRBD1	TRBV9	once	TGTGCCAGCAGCATTGGACAGGGGGACTACAATGAGCAGTTCTTC	CASSIGQGDYNEQFF
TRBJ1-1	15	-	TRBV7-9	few	TGTGCCAGCAGCCAAACATCCGATGGTCGAACTGAAGCTTTCTTT	CASSQTSDGRTEAFF
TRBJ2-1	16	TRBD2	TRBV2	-	TGTGCCAGCAGTGACTTAACTAGCGGGAGGGGTAATGAGCAGTTCTTC	CASSDLTSGRGNEQFF
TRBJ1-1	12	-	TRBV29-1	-	TGCAGCGTTTCTTCGTGGAACACTGAAGCTTTCTTT	CSVSSWNTEAFF
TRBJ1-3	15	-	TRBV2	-	TGTGCCAGCCGCCGGGAGCTCGTCTCTGGAAACACCATATATTTT	CASRRELVSGNTIYF
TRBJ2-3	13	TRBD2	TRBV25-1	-	TGTGCCAGCAGACTAGCGGGAGCCGATACGCAGTATTTT	CASRLAGADTQYF
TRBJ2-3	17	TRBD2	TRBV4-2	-	TGTGCCAGCAGCCAAGTGGGGACTAGCGGACACACAGATACGCAGTATTTT	CASSQVGTSGHTDTQYF
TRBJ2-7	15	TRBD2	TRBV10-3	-	TGTGCCATCAGTGAGGGACTAGCGGGCGCCTACGAGCAGTACTTC	CAISEGLAGAYEQYF
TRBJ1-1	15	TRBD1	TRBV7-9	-	TGTGCCAGCAGCGTTCCGGGACAGGGACGCACTGAAGCTTTCTTT	CASSVPGQGRTEAFF
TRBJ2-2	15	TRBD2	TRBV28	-	TGTGCCAGCAGTTCACCCCTAGCGGGAGACTGGGAGCTGTTTTTT	CASSSPLAGDWELFF
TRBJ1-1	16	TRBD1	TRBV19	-	TGTGCCACATTACAGGGGGCGAGAATGGGGAACACTGAAGCTTTCTTT	CATLQGARMGNTEAFF
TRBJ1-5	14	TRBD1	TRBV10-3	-	TGTGCCATCGCGACAGGGGGCGGCAATCAGCCCCAGCATTTT	CAIATGGGNQPQHF
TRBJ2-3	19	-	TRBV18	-	TGTGCCAGCTCACCTCAGTCGGTGGTGGGAGACACTAGCACAGATACGCAGTATTTT	CASSPQSVVGDTSTDTQYF
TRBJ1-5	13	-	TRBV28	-	TGTGCCAGCAGTCGGGACTTTTATCAGCCCCAGCATTTT	CASSRDFYQPQHF
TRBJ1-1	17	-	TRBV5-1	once	TGCGCCAGCAGCCTATTAGGGGTGGGCAGTTTGAACACTGAAGCTTTCTTT	CASSLLGVGSLNTEAFF
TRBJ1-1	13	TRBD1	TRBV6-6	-	TGTGCCAGCAGTCCGACAGGGGTCACTGAAGCTTTCTTT	CASSPTGVTEAFF
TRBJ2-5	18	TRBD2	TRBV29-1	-	TGCAGCGTTTTCCCCCCTAGCGGGAGGTCCTCAGGGGGGGAGACCCAGTACTTC	CSVFPPSGRSSGGETQYF
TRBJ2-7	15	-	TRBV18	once	TGTGCCAGCTCACCTGGGGCAACCAGTTCCTACGAGCAGTACTTC	CASSPGATSSYEQYF
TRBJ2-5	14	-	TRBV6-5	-	TGTGCCAGCAGTTACTTAGCGGCTCAAGAGACCCAGTACTTC	CASSYLAAQETQYF
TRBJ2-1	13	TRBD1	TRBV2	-	TGTGCCATTCAGACAGGGGGCAGAGATGAGCAGTTCTTC	CAIQTGGRDEQFF
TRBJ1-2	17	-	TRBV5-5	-	TGTGCCAGCAGCCACTCAAGCCGGGACGGAGGACTATATGGCTACACCTTC	CASSHSSRDGGLYGYTF